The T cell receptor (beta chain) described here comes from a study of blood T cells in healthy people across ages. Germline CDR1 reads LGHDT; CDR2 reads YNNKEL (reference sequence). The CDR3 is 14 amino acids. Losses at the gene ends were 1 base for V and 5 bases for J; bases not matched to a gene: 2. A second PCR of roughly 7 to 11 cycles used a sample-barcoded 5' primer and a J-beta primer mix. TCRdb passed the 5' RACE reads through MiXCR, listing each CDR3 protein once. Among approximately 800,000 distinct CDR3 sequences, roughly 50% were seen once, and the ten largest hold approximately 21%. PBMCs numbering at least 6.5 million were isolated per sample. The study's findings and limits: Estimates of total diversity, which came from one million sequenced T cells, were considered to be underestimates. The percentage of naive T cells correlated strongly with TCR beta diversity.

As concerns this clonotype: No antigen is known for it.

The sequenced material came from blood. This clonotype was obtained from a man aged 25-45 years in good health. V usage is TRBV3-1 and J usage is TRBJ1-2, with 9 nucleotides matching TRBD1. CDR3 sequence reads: CASSQGGTGYGYTF. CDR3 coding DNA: TGTGCCAGCAGCCAAGGTGGGACAGGGTATGGCTACACCTTC.